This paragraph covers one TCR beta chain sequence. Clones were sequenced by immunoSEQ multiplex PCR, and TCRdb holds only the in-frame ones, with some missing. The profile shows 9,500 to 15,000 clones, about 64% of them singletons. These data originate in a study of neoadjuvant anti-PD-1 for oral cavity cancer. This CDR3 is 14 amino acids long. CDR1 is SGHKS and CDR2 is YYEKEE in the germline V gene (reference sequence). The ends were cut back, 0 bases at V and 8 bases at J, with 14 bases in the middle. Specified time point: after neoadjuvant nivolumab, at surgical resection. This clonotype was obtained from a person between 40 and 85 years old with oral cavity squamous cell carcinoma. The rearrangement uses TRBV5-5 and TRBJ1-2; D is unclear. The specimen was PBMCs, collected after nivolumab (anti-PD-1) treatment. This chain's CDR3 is CASSLAVEMRGYTF. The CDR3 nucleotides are TGTGCCAGCAGCTTGGCCGTGGAGATGAGGGGCTACACCTTC.